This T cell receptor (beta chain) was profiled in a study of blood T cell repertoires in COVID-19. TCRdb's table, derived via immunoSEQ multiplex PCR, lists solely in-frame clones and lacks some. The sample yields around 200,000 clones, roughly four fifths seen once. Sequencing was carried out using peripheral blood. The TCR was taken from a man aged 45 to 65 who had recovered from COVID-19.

The CDR3, as DNA: TGCAGCGTTGAAGGCCGGACTAGCGGGACCTTAAAACCGGATACGCAGTATTTT. Amino acids: CSVEGRTSGTLKPDTQYF. The chain recombines TRBV29-1 with TRBJ2-3; TRBD2 aligns across 12 bases. V was clipped by 1 base and J by 6 bases; unmatched bases: 14. CDR1 SQVTM and CDR2 ANQGSEA come from the germline V gene. This CDR3 spans 18 amino acids.